This paragraph covers one T cell receptor beta chain sequence. Its target antigen remains unknown. The input lacks base qualities; no much larger clone sits a single base away. The sample holds other DNA sequences that translate to the same CDR3. TCR CDR3 regions were amplified from genomic DNA by multiplex PCR using the deep immunoSEQ assay. Extracted genomic DNA from each cell subset was spread evenly across all wells of several immunoSEQ 96-well plates, with each plate serving as a replicate. For sorted subsets, each replicate PCR was loaded with about 200 ng genomic DNA, equivalent to 30,000 or so T cell genomes. Purified libraries were quantified with a Qubit 3.0 fluorometer, sized on a Bioanalyzer 2100, and re-quantified with the KAPA Library Quantification kit. Every immunoSEQ 96-well plate was sequenced on a dedicated single-read 150-cycle Illumina NextSeq 550 flow cell. For the original study's pipeline: Because the immunoSEQ output included only junctional sequences and no quality scores, the filtering could not be the same as the filtering used for full-length reads. Sequences were annotated with PyIR, a Python wrapper for IgBLAST v1.9, using IMGT germline references to assign V/J genes and CDR3. Reads were removed for weak V/J assignments (E-value above 1e-6), missing CDR3, stop codons, out-of-frame junctions, or ambiguous translated residues. V3J clonotypes were defined as sequences sharing the same inferred V gene, J gene, and CDR3 amino acid sequence. To compute the percentage overlap between repertoires, the number of shared unique clonotypes was divided by the size of the smaller repertoire. Repertoire richness was assessed with RTK rarefaction, the Chao1 estimator, and Recon v2.1 estimates of unobserved clonotypes. Generation probabilities for all TCRbeta clonotypes obtained by the gDNA method from a handful of donors were computed using OLGA. TCRdb mirrors the immuneACCESS table, restricted to in-frame sequences. Some clones are absent from its copies; in checked studies, under half trace to an unresolved V gene, and the reason for the others is unknown. Clone size and V and J calls were adopted from that table, with D and trimming inferred from the DNA. The table for this sample lists 2 million to 2.5 million clones; 85% to 95% of them were counted only once. The ten largest make up 0.37% of the sample.

The sample is drawn from a study of shared clonotypes between healthy human individuals (dated by TCRdb to the early 2020s). Turning to the overall study: The cohort included three men and a couple of women between 18 and 49 years of age. Different laboratories and diverse techniques were used to prepare libraries and sequence TCR repertoires, to increase sequencing depth and limit assay-specific biases. To estimate repertoire size and how much clonotype sharing occurs between individuals, the study deeply sequenced the blood TCR repertoires of roughly 5 healthy adults. Per donor, three plates each were used for CD4 naive and CD4 memory, two for CD8 naive, and one for CD8 memory. Leukapheresis yielded between about 0.94 and 9 billion PBMCs per donor.

What the study reported, not specific to this receptor: Sampling was limited to blood, and TCR repertoires in tissue likely differ from TCR repertoires in blood. Based on pairwise subsampling, the degree of clonotype sharing among donors was expected to be affected by sequencing depth. Clonotypes shared by all four sorted-subset donors showed higher generation probabilities than non-shared clonotypes. The small number of donors limited the genetic and exposure-history diversity represented. Incomplete sequencing was indicated by rarefaction of sorted-subset datasets, despite the large sequencing depth. When a handful of donors were compared, the shared fraction of clonotypes was about 5% for naive CD4, roughly 3.3% for naive CD8, 2.3% for memory CD4, and about 0.36% for memory CD8. Naive subsets generally had larger estimated clonotype richness than memory subsets did.

Healthy HIV-negative adults with no recently reported acute infections or vaccinations were included as donors. Every donor was a Caucasian adult living in Nashville, Tennessee, USA. CD4+ T cells were enriched by magnetic negative selection; naive cells were then positively selected on CD45RA, and the negative fraction formed the memory subset. Blood was obtained by leukapheresis, after which PBMCs were separated by Ficoll-Histopaque density gradient centrifugation and cryopreserved in liquid nitrogen vapor phase. Purity and quantity of every magnetically sorted T cell population were checked by analytical flow cytometry. From each sorted fraction, genomic DNA was isolated and quantified by UV absorbance on a Nanodrop 2000c. CDR1 and CDR2 were assigned from the germline V gene (reference sequence) as DFQATT and SNEGSKA. V is reduced by 6 bases and J by 1 base, leaving a spacing of 4 bases between them. There are 10 amino acids in the CDR3, from cysteine to phenylalanine inclusive. Just the 30-base CDR3 DNA is kept, in frame starting at base 1.

This receptor was taken from a man between 18 and 35 years old in good health. Some clones in this sample may be carry-over from other donors' samples. Material for sequencing was naive CD4+ T cells from PBMCs. Taken with the paper, the label for cell subset or site translates to: CD45RA+ positively selected. The chain is encoded by TRBV20-1 joined to TRBJ2-7; a confident D gene designation cannot be given. The DNA reads as follows: TGCAGTGCGGGATCCTACGAGCAGTACTTC. Protein translation: CSAGSYEQYF.